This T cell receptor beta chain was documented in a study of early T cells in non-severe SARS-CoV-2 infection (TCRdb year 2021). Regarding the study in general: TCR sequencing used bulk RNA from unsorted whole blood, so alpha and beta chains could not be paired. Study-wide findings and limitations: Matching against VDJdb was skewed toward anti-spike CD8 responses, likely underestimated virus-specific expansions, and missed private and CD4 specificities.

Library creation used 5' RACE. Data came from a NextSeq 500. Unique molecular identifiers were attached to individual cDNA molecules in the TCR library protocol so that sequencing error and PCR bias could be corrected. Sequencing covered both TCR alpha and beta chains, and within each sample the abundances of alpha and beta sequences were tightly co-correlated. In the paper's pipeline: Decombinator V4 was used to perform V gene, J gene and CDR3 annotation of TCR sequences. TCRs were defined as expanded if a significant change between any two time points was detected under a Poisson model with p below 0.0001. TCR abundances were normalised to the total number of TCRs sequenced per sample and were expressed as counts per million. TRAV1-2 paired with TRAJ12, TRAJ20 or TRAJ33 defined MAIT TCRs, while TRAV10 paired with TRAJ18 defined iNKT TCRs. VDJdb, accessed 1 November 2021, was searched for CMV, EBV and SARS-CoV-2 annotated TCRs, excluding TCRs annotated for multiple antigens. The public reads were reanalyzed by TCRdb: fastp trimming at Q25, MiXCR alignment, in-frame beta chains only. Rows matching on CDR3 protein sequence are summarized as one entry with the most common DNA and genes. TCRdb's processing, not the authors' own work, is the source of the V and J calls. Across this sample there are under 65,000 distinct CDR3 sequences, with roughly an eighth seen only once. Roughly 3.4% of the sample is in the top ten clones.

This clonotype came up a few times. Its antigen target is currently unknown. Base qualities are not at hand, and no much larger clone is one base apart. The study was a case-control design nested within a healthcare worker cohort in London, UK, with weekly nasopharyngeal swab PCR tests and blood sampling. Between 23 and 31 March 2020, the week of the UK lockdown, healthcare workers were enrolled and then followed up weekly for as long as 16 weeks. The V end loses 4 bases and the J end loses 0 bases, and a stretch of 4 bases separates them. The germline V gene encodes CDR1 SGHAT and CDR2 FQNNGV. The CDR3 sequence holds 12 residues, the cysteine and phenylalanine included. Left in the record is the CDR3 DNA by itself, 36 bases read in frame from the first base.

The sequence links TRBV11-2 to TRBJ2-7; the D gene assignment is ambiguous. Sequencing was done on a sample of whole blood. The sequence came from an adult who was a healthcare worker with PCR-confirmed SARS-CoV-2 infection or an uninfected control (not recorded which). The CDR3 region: CASSWDSYEQYF. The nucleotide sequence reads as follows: TGTGCCAGCAGCTGGGACTCCTACGAGCAGTACTTC.